This entry concerns a single TCR beta chain. Produced via immunoSEQ multiplex PCR; TCRdb's table is partial and in-frame only. The sample lists approximately 510,000 clones, around 79% occurring once. The source of the sample is a study of shared clonotypes between healthy human individuals. The sample comprised PBMCs. The TCR comes from a woman between 40 and 50 years old in good health. Some clones in this sample may be carry-over from other donors' samples.

The CDR3 coding sequence is TGTGCCAGCAGGGGCGGAGCAGAGGGGGCCAACGTCCTGACTTTC. Translation: CASRGGAEGANVLTF. The chain uses TRBV6-1 and TRBJ2-6, with no clear D. V lost 6 bases and J lost 4, with 13 bases in between. The CDR3 length is 15 residues. Germline V lookup: CDR1 MNHNS, CDR2 SASEGT.